This T cell receptor (beta chain) was sequenced during a study of T cell clonality in common variable immunodeficiency. CDR1 SGHVS and CDR2 FQNEAQ come from the germline V gene. V shed 2 bases, J shed 4 bases, and the junction held 5 bases outside the gene matches. The CDR3 is 15 residues long. Of CVID subjects, about 14 were female and approximately 31 male, mean age roughly 40. This clone is classed as medium-sized by frequency. What it binds is unknown. The read ends 3 residues early relative to the CDR3; the germline J gene fills the gap. General study points: CVID subjects had higher TCRbeta clonality than healthy controls, most marked in about a third. In common variable immunodeficiency, TCR beta chains reportedly carried fewer deletions and N-nucleotide insertions. Shared TCRbeta clones were fewer between CVID subjects than controls.

CVID and control samples used equivalent genomic DNA input. The repertoire was sequenced with immunoSEQ multiplex PCR; TCRdb's copy has only in-frame clones and lacks some. The specimen's table records over 15,000 clones. This chain connects TRBV7-8 to TRBJ1-5; TRBD1 aligns across 7 bases. This TCR came from a human donor with common variable immunodeficiency. The sequencing input was peripheral blood mononuclear cells. The covered CDR3 bases are TGTGCCAGCAGCTTAAGCGACAGGGTGAATCAGCCC. This gives the protein CASSLSDRVNQP. Given in full, the CDR3 is CASSLSDRVNQPQHF.